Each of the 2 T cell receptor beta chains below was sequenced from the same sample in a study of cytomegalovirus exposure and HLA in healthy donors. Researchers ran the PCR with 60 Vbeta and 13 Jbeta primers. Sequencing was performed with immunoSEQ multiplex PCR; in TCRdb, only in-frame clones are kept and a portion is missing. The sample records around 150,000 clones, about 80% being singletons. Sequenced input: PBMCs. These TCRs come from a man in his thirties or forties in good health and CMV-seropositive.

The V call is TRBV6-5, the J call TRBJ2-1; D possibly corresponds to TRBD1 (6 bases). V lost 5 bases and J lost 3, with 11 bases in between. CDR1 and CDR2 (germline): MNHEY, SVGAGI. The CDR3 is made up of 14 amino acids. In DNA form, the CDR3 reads TGTGCCAGCAGTCTCGGGACAAGCTACAATGAGCAGTTCTTC. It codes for CASSLGTSYNEQFF.

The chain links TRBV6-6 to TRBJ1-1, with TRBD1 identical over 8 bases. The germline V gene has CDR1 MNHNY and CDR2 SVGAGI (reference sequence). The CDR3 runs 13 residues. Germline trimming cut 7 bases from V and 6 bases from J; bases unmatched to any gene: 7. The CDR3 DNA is TGTGCCAGCAATCCAGGGGGCAGGGCTGAAGCTTTCTTT. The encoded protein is CASNPGGRAEAFF.